This T cell receptor (beta chain) is drawn from a study of control samples from healthy donors and cancer patients (dated by TCRdb to the early 2020s). Library method: the immunoSEQ multiplex PCR assay. In TCRdb, the immuneACCESS table is reduced to in-frame sequences with V and J assigned. These tables do not hold every clone; where another copy was compared, an unresolved V gene accounts for under half, and the others remain unexplained. Counted in this sample were about 61,000 clones; nearly 90% of them appeared once. The ten largest make up less than 7% of the sample. CDR1 and CDR2, per the germline V gene, are MNHEY and SVGEGT. Inclusive of the bounding cysteine and phenylalanine, the CDR3 is 13 residues long. Only the CDR3 portion is preserved as DNA: 39 bases, with reading frame beginning at the first base. V is trimmed back by 5 bases and J by 4 bases, and the junction contains 1 base that no gene match accounts for.

As to this clone: Its antigen is still unknown. No per-base quality is available; no much larger clone lies one base away.

The chain uses TRBV6-2 or TRBV6-3 and TRBJ1-2; 10 central bases correspond to TRBD1. The specimen was PBMCs. The origin of this receptor is a man aged 55 to 69 with colorectal cancer. The DNA sequence reads TGTGCCAGCAGTGACAGGGGGCTCTATGGCTACACCTTC. Translation gives CASSDRGLYGYTF.